This TCR beta chain was sequenced in a study of tumor-infiltrating lymphocytes in primary liver carcinoma (dated by TCRdb to about 2017). For context, the study as a whole: Of the five patients (three men and two women, aged 30 to 69 years), four had hepatocellular carcinoma and one had combined HCC and intrahepatic cholangiocarcinoma. A total of 35 or so specimens from 5 patients went through TCRbeta repertoire sequencing, namely 25 tumor regions, 5 adjacent noncancerous liver tissues and 5 peripheral blood samples. Repertoires from technical replicates were highly reproducible, with mean shared-clone rates approximately 0.88 and correlation coefficients above 0.95. To link TCRbeta repertoire diversity to the local molecular phenotype, the 20 to 25 tumor region samples were profiled with Agilent mRNA microarrays. The five patients had tumors staged T1-T3 N0M0, with maximum diameters ranging from roughly 4 to 10 cm. Across five regions of each liver tumor, along with adjacent normal tissue and blood, the study brought together TCRbeta repertoire sequencing, expression microarrays and whole-exome sequencing. Each sample produced about 3.65 to 7.13 million productive TCRbeta reads, and read depth showed no significant difference between tissue types. The paper's findings and limits, for the study overall: Repertoire overlap was found to be higher between tumor regions (mean approximately 35%) than between tumor-adjacent (roughly 17%) or tumor-blood (around 15%) pairs, consistent with antigen-driven expansion. Only the TCR beta chain was sequenced, which likely underestimates true repertoire diversity because unpaired alpha chains were not captured. Only a few patients were included in the study, and the authors note that the findings should be validated in a larger study. Just about 7.5-24% of top clones turned up in all five regions of a tumor, which suggests spatial heterogeneity among tumor-infiltrating T cells. The top 250 clones made up a significantly larger repertoire fraction in tumors than in blood (p = 0.039). Comparison of CD4+ and CD8+ T cell repertoires was precluded by the use of bulk unsorted samples.

A constant-region primer and ProtoScript II reverse transcriptase were used to reverse-transcribe TCRbeta-specific cDNA from around 480 ng total RNA. Three nested multiplex PCR rounds, following a slightly modified ARM-PCR procedure, were used to build the TCRbeta libraries. The first two PCR rounds used multiplex TRBV1-TRBV30 forward primers with a Cbeta reverse primer, each for about 11 cycles. Sample barcodes and Illumina adapters were added in a final 25-cycle PCR using Deep VentR polymerase. Before sequencing, amplicons of 200-500 bp were purified from gel using a QIAquick gel extraction kit. TCRbeta amplicons were sequenced on an Illumina HiSeq 2500 with 250-bp paired-end reads. On the authors' methods: Reads were quality-trimmed with Trimmomatic v0.33, and paired reads were merged with FLASH v1.2.11 to recover full CDR3 sequences. V, D and J germline segments were assigned to the rearranged TCRbeta sequences by MiGEC v1.2.1b. Clonotype statistics, along with Shannon-Wiener diversity indices, were calculated using VDJtools v1.0.0. Except for diversity analysis, only the 250 most abundant clonotypes of each sample were used in subsequent analyses to reduce sampling bias. TCRdb reran the public reads through fastp at Q25 and MiXCR, keeping productive beta chains. Each entry merges the rows of one CDR3 protein and shows their most common DNA and genes. The V and J calls here are based on TCRdb, not the publication. Recorded for this sample are about 190,000 distinct CDR3 sequences; around four fifths of them occurred a single time. Over 15% of the sample comes from the top ten.

For this clonotype: Which antigen it targets is not known. Base qualities are missing; no much larger clone stands one base away.

Total RNA and DNA were co-extracted without cell sorting from approximately 20-30 mg of bulk tissue using the AllPrep DNA/RNA mini kit. Between November 2015 and early 2016, 5 or 6 patients in China with histopathologically diagnosed primary liver carcinoma had their tumors surgically resected. At the time of sampling, the patients were treatment-naive and had chronic HBV infection. Five spatially separated regions were sampled from each tumor: the superior, inferior, left-lateral and right-lateral poles, plus the tumor centre. Histology showed that every tumor sample contained more than 75% viable tumor cells. Each fresh piece of tumor and adjacent tissue was cut in two, with one half stored in RNAlater at -80 degrees C and the other half sent for histology. CDR3 length: 14 amino acids, cysteine to phenylalanine. Solely the CDR3 DNA is kept, with 42 bases framed from the first base. V drops 10 bases and J drops 4 bases, leaving 18 bases in between. For CDR1 and CDR2, the germline V gene lists SGHAT and FQNNGV.

The V and J genes are TRBV11-2 and TRBJ2-3; no D gene call is confident. Material: tumor tissue from primary liver carcinoma. This receptor was obtained from a man in his forties with primary liver carcinoma and hepatitis B virus infection. CDR3 reads: CAKQPPGRADTQYF. The DNA sequence follows: TGTGCCAAACAGCCCCCGGGCCGGGCAGATACGCAGTATTTT.